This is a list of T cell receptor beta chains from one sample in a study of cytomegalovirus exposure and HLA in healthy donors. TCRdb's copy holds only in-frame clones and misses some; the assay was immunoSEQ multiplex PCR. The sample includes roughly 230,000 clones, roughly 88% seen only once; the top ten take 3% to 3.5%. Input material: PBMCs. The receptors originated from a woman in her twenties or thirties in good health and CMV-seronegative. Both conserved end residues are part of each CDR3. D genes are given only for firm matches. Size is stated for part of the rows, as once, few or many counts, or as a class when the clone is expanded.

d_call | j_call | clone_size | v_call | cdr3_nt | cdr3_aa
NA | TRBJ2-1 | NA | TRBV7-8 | TGTGCCAGCAGCTTGGTTAGGGGGTCTAGGGATGAGCAGTTCTTC | CASSLVRGSRDEQFF
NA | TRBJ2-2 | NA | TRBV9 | TGTGCCAGCAGCGTAGAAGGCAGTTTAATACCCGGGGAGCTGTTTTTT | CASSVEGSLIPGELFF
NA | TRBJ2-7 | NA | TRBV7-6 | TGTGCCAGCAGCTTAGTTCTATCGAGTGGCGAGCAGTACTTC | CASSLVLSSGEQYF
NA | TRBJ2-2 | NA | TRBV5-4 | TGTGCCAGCAGCTTGGATAGGGGCATCGACGGGGAGCTGTTTTTT | CASSLDRGIDGELFF
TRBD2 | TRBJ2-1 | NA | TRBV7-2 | TGTGCCAGCAGCCCGAGGACTAGCGGGATGAGCTCCTACAATGAGCAGTTCTTC | CASSPRTSGMSSYNEQFF
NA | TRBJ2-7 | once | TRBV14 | TGTGCCAGCAGCGGGGGTTTTTCGACCTCCTACGAGCAGTACTTC | CASSGGFSTSYEQYF
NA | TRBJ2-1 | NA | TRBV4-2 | TGTGCCAGCAGCCAAACGTCCGGGAGATACAATGAGCAGTTCTTC | CASSQTSGRYNEQFF
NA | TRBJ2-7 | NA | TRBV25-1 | TGTGCCAGCAGTGAGGGGCTATCCTACGAGCAGTACTTC | CASSEGLSYEQYF
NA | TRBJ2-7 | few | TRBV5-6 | TGTGCCAGCAGCTTGGCCGGGCAGGGTTCCTACGAGCAGTACTTC | CASSLAGQGSYEQYF
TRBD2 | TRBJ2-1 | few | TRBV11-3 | TGTGCCAGCACCCGGTCTAGCGGGAGTCTTGAGCAGTTCTTC | CASTRSSGSLEQFF
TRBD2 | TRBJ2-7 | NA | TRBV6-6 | TGTGCCAGCAGGATAACTAGCGGGAAGTCCTACGAGCAGTACTTC | CASRITSGKSYEQYF
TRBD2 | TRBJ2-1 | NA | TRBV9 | TGTGCCAGCAGCCCTCGTAGCGGGAGTATCTACAATGAGCAGTTCTTC | CASSPRSGSIYNEQFF
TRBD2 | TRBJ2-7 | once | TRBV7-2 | TGTGCCAGCAGCAATAGCGGGAGGGCAAACTTC | CASSNSGRANF
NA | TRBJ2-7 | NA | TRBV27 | TGTGCCAGCAGAGTCTTAGATGAGCAGTACTTC | CASRVLDEQYF
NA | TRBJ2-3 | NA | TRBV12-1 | TGTGCCAGCAGCGACAACAGGGGGCGCACAGATACGCAGTATTTT | CASSDNRGRTDTQYF
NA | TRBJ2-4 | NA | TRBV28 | TGTGCCAGCAGTGGAGTAGCCAAAAACATTCAGTACTTC | CASSGVAKNIQYF
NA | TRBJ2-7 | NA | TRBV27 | TGTGCCAGCAGTTACGATGGGGGCTACGAGCAGTACTTC | CASSYDGGYEQYF
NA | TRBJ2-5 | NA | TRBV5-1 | TGCGCCAGCAGCCCCCGACTGCCGGGAAAAGAGACCCAGTACTTC | CASSPRLPGKETQYF
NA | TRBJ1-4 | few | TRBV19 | TGTGCCAGTAGTATAGGTGCAACTAATGAAAAACTGTTTTTT | CASSIGATNEKLFF
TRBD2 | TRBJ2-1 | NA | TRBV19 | TGTACCAGTAGTATGGGGACTAGCGGGTACAATGAGCAGTTCTTC | CTSSMGTSGYNEQFF
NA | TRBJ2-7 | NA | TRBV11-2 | TGTGCCAGCAGGCCGACGCGGGCCTACGAGCAGTACTTC | CASRPTRAYEQYF
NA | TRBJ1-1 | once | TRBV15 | TGTGCCACCAGCAGGGGGGCTGAAGCTTTCTTT | CATSRGAEAFF
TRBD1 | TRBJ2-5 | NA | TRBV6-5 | TGTGCCAGCAGTCCCTTCGACAGGGGAGAGACCCAGTACTTC | CASSPFDRGETQYF
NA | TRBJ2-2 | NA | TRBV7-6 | TGTGCCAGCAGCTTAGCAGGGGGCGCGCTGCGCGGGACTGGGGAGCTGTTTTTT | CASSLAGGALRGTGELFF
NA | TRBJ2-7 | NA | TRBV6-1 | TGTGCCACCCGGCGGAGCAGCCCCTATTACGAGCAGTACTTC | CATRRSSPYYEQYF
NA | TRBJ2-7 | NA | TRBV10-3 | TGTGCCAGCAGTGATCGTCAGGAGGGGAGCGACGAGCAGTACTTC | CASSDRQEGSDEQYF
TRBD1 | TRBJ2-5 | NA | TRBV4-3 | TGCGCCAGCAGCCAAGATCGGACAGGGGGCAGGACCCAGTACTTC | CASSQDRTGGRTQYF
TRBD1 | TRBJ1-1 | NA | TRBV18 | TGTGCCAGCTCACTAAGGACAGGGAGTAGCATTGAAGCTTTCTTT | CASSLRTGSSIEAFF
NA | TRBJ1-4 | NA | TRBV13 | TGTGCCAGCAGCTTAGGCCTGGAAGATGAAAAACTGTTTTTT | CASSLGLEDEKLFF
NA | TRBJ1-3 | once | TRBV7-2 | TGTGCCAGCAGCCGGATAGGGAGCGGAAACACCATATATTTT | CASSRIGSGNTIYF
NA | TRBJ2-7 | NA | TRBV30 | TGTGCCTGGAGTGGGCTGGCCTACGAGCAGTACTTC | CAWSGLAYEQYF